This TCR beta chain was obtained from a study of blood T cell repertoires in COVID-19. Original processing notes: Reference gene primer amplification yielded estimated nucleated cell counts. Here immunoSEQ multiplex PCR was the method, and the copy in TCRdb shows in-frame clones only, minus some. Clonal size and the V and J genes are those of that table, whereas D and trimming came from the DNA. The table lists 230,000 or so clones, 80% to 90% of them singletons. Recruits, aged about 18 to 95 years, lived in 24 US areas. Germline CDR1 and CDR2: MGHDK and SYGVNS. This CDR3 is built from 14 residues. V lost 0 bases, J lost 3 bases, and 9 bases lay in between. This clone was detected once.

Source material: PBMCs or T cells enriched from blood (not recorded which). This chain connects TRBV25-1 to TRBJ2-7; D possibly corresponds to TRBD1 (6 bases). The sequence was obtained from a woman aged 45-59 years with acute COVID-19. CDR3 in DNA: TGTGCCAGCAGTGAATATATAGGGGGCTACGAGCAGTACTTC. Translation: CASSEYIGGYEQYF.